This T cell receptor (beta chain) was sequenced in a study of T cells in localized non-small cell lung cancer. General study findings and limits: Adjacent lung had a median roughly 53 of the 100 largest tumor clones. Sequencing was limited to one tumor region, leaving the possibility of heterogeneity open. In the blood, greater T cell density corresponded to longer overall survival. Of the tissues analyzed, uninvolved adjacent lung showed maximal T cell clonality, greater than tumor.

This CDR3 region has 15 residues. Trimming removed 4 bases from V and 5 bases from J; junction bases left unmatched: 8. Per germline, CDR1 MNHNY and CDR2 SVGAGI (reference sequence). This clone has only one observation. The antigen is not known. Assay used: immunoSEQ multiplex PCR; TCRdb lists only in-frame clones, some missing. The sample includes 45,000 or so clones, 65% to 90% of them seen just once. This material consisted of peripheral blood mononuclear cells, taken before any cancer treatment. V and J are TRBV6-6 and TRBJ2-4; 7 nucleotides line up with TRBD1. This TCR was recovered from a man aged 40 to 75 with stage III lung adenocarcinoma. The CDR3 loop is CASSSERQGQNIQYF. As DNA, the CDR3 is TGTGCCAGCAGTTCCGAACGACAGGGCCAAAACATTCAGTACTTC.